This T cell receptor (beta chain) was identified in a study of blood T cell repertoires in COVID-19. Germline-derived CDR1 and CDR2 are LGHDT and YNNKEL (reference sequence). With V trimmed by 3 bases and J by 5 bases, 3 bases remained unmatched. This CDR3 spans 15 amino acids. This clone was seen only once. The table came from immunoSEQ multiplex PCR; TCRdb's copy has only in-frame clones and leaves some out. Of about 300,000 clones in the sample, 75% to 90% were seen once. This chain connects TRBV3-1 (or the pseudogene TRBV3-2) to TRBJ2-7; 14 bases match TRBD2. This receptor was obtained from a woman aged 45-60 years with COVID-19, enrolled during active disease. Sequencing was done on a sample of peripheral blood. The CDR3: CASSHSGLAGDEQYF. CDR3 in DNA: TGTGCCAGCAGCCACTCGGGACTAGCGGGAGACGAGCAGTACTTC.